This T cell receptor (beta chain) was documented in a study of shared clonotypes between healthy human individuals. Sequenced by immunoSEQ multiplex PCR; TCRdb stores in-frame clones only, minus some. The repertoire holds about 490,000 clones, approximately 80% seen once, with roughly 13% in the top ten. The CDR3 is made up of 17 amino acids. Germline V gene data show CDR1 as SNHLY and CDR2 as FYNNEI. Trimming took 0 bases from V and 5 from J, leaving 17 bases between them. The sequence was collected from a woman between 35 and 50 years old in good health. Some clones in this sample may be carry-over from other donors' samples. Material: PBMCs. The genes are TRBV2 and TRBJ1-5; no reliable D call. CDR3 sequence reads: CASSEARVRTDHQPQHF. CDR3 bases: TGTGCCAGCAGTGAAGCGCGTGTCAGAACAGACCATCAGCCCCAGCATTTT.